This T cell receptor (beta chain) was obtained from a study of T-cell memory formation after mild COVID-19 (dated by TCRdb to the early 2020s). A note on the overall study: Most TCR sequence clusters were specific to one of the two donors. T-cell clones expanding and contracting after mild COVID-19 in two donors were tracked by longitudinal TCRalpha and TCRbeta repertoire sequencing. The cohort comprised two young, previously healthy adult volunteers, one female and one male. On the study overall, not on this receptor specifically: Contracting CD4+ clones were located mainly in the CM and EM memory subsets, whereas CD8+ clones were found to be enriched in EMRA. Some responding clones were detected in pre-infection memory, suggesting pre-existing cross-reactive memory T cells joined the SARS-CoV-2 response. The study covered only a couple of mild cases, and larger cohorts including severe cases with pre-infection samples were considered necessary. SARS-CoV-2 specificity of the second-wave clones peaking on day 37 was not confirmed. Clones that contracted from day 15 to 85 showed balanced CD4/CD8 phenotypes, whereas a second wave of clones that expanded from day 15 to 37 leaned towards CD4+.

Ficoll-Paque density gradient centrifugation was the method used to isolate PBMCs. In the case of this clonotype: It lacks a known antigen. No qualities accompany the bases; no much larger clone lies one base away.

At the junction V is shortened by 2 bases and J by 6 bases, with 14 bases in between. Inclusive of the bounding cysteine and phenylalanine, the CDR3 is 15 residues long. Only the CDR3 DNA is retained, 45 bases long and in frame from the first base. Taken from the germline V gene, the CDR1 and CDR2 loops are ENHRY and SYGVKD. Instrument used: Illumina NovaSeq 6000. TCRalpha and TCRbeta cDNA libraries were constructed by 5'RACE with constant-segment primers, with sample barcodes and unique molecular identifiers being introduced. RNA was extracted from every sample with Trizol reagent. Libraries were amplified in two PCR steps, with a second sample barcode and Illumina TruSeq adapters added in the second step. Libraries were sequenced on an Illumina NovaSeq with 2 x 150 bp paired-end reads. Per the original workflow: Demultiplexing of reads and collapsing into UMI-guided consensus sequences were performed with migec v1.2.7. With mixcr v2.1.11, UMI consensuses were aligned to TRA and TRB V and J templates and assembled into clonotypes. A clonotype was counted as expanded or contracted only when both edgeR and NoisET called the clonotype significant, with the noise models trained on biological replicates. For edgeR calls, a false discovery rate-adjusted p below 0.01 and a log2 fold-change threshold of 1 were applied. As an exploratory analysis of dynamics, max-normalized trajectories of the 1000 most abundant clonotypes were examined with PCA combined with hierarchical clustering. Separately sequenced CD4+ and CD8+ repertoires were used to assign a CD4 or CD8 phenotype to each responding clone. TCRdb itself trimmed the public reads at Q25 with fastp, ran MiXCR and retained productive beta chains. CDR3 protein sequences are deduplicated, and each keeps its most common genes and DNA. For this entry, the V and J calls and clone size follow TCRdb and not the study's own pipeline. Counted in this sample were 200,000 to 300,000 distinct CDR3 sequences; roughly 14% of them appeared once. The ten biggest clones cover less than 2.5% of the sample.

The sequenced material came from PBMCs or a T cell subset sorted from them (not recorded which). The TCR comes from an adult woman who had mild COVID-19 (a few samples of this study predate the infection). The sample titles of this study are shuffled in the database, so cell type and time point are left out; the donor was told from shared clones. The rearranged segments are TRBV10-3 and TRBJ2-1; confidence is insufficient to name the D gene. For the CDR3, the sequence is CAISEIAGPANEQFF. The DNA sequence is as follows: TGTGCCATCAGTGAGATAGCAGGACCCGCCAATGAGCAGTTCTTC.